This is a list of T cell receptor beta chains from one sample in a study of PD-1 blockade in mismatch repair-deficient tumors. Method: immunoSEQ multiplex PCR; TCRdb's copy keeps in-frame clones and lacks some. The data contain some 85,000 clones, roughly 80% of them singletons. Specimen: peripheral blood, collected 44 weeks after starting pembrolizumab. The receptors here all came from an adult with mismatch repair-deficient cancer. The CDR3 runs from the conserved cysteine through the conserved F or W. Each record gives: J gene, clone size, D gene, V gene, CDR3 DNA, CDR3 protein. D genes are given only for firm matches. Size values are once, few and many counts, or a class for expanded clones, and some rows have none.

TRBJ2-3 | . | . | TRBV7-2 | TGTGCCAGCAGCTTACTAAGGGATACGCAGTATTTT | CASSLLRDTQYF
TRBJ1-1 | . | TRBD1 | TRBV7-8 | TGTGCCAGCAGCTCCGGACAGGGGGCGCGCACTGAAGCTTTCTTT | CASSSGQGARTEAFF
TRBJ2-7 | . | TRBD2 | TRBV11-2 | TGTGCCAGCAGCTTGGGGACTAGTAGTGAGCAGTACTTC | CASSLGTSSEQYF
TRBJ1-4 | . | . | TRBV2 | TGTGCCAGCAGCCAGGGGACGGGAAAACTGTTTTTT | CASSQGTGKLFF
TRBJ2-5 | . | . | TRBV5-1 | TGCGCCAGCAGCCCAGCCCAAGAGACCCAGTACTTC | CASSPAQETQYF
TRBJ2-7 | . | TRBD2 | TRBV27 | TGTGCCAGCAGTGACCCGACTAGCGGATCCTACGAGCAGTACTTC | CASSDPTSGSYEQYF
TRBJ1-5 | . | . | TRBV5-6 | TGTGCCAGCAGCTATAGGGGGGCTGTTCAGCCCCAGCATTTT | CASSYRGAVQPQHF
TRBJ1-1 | . | TRBD1 | TRBV6-1 | TGTGCCAGCACCAATCAGGGGGCGAACACTGAAGCTTTCTTT | CASTNQGANTEAFF
TRBJ2-4 | . | . | TRBV6-5 | TGTGCCAGCAGTTACTCAGGGGCCAAAAACATTCAGTACTTC | CASSYSGAKNIQYF
TRBJ2-5 | once | TRBD1 | TRBV27 | TGTGCCAGCAGCCCGGGACAGGGGGCCGAGACCCAGTACTTC | CASSPGQGAETQYF
TRBJ2-5 | . | TRBD2 | TRBV2 | TGTGCCAGCAAGGCGAGACTAGCGGACCAAGAGACCCAGTACTTC | CASKARLADQETQYF
TRBJ2-1 | . | . | TRBV7-7 | TGTGCTAGCAGCCCCCAGTCGGTAGCGGCTTACAATGAGCAGTTCTTC | CASSPQSVAAYNEQFF
TRBJ2-4 | . | . | TRBV19 | TGTGCCAGTAGTCTTTCGACAGCCGTAGCCAAAAACATTCAGTACTTC | CASSLSTAVAKNIQYF
TRBJ2-3 | . | TRBD2 | TRBV7-6 | TGTGCCAGCAGCAAACAGGGTCTTCTAGCGGGAGGAGTAACAGATACGCAGTATTTT | CASSKQGLLAGGVTDTQYF
TRBJ2-2 | . | . | TRBV30 | TGTGCCTGGAGTGGCCAGACAGTCGGGGAGCTGTTTTTT | CAWSGQTVGELFF
TRBJ2-1 | once | . | TRBV2 | TGTGCCAGCAGTGTACATCAGGGGGGTGAGCAGTTCTTC | CASSVHQGGEQFF
TRBJ2-1 | . | . | TRBV5-1 | TGCGCCAGCAGCTTGGGAGGCTTAGGACAGCAGTTCTTC | CASSLGGLGQQFF
TRBJ2-7 | . | . | TRBV7-9 | TGTGCCAGCAGCTTAGACCAGGACCTCACTGAGCAGTACTTC | CASSLDQDLTEQYF
TRBJ2-1 | . | . | TRBV5-4 | TGTGCCAGCAGCCCGCGCAGCGGGTCCTACAATGAGCAGTTCTTC | CASSPRSGSYNEQFF
TRBJ1-4 | . | . | TRBV15 | TGTGCCACCAGCAGAGAGGGGGGAGCAACTAATGAAAAACTGTTTTTT | CATSREGGATNEKLFF
TRBJ2-5 | . | TRBD2 | TRBV7-2 | TGTGCCAGCAGCAATGGACTAGCGGAAGAGACCCAGTACTTC | CASSNGLAEETQYF
TRBJ1-5 | . | . | TRBV28 | TGTGCCAACGGGCGAGGCAATCAGCCCCAGCATTTT | CANGRGNQPQHF
TRBJ1-1 | few | . | TRBV14 | TGTGCCAGCAGGTGGGGGGTTACTGAAGCTTTCTTT | CASRWGVTEAFF
TRBJ2-7 | . | TRBD2 | TRBV15 | TGTGCCACCAGCAGAGGACTAGCGGGAGGAGAGGTTGAGCAGTACTTC | CATSRGLAGGEVEQYF
TRBJ2-5 | . | . | TRBV5-6 | TGTGCCAGCAGCCATACCGGGACGGAAGAGACCCAGTACTTC | CASSHTGTEETQYF
TRBJ2-6 | once | . | TRBV15 | TGTGCCACCAGCAGACCTTCTGGGGCCAACGTCCTGACTTTC | CATSRPSGANVLTF
TRBJ2-7 | . | . | TRBV4-1 | TGCGCCAGCAGCCAATACCTAGCGAGCGAGCAGTACTTC | CASSQYLASEQYF
TRBJ2-1 | . | . | TRBV19 | TGTGCCAGTAGTGCATGGGATTACAATGAGCAGTTCTTC | CASSAWDYNEQFF
TRBJ1-3 | . | . | TRBV7-6 | TGTGCCAGCAGCTTAGCTGGCGGCGTCTCTGGAAACACCATATATTTT | CASSLAGGVSGNTIYF
TRBJ1-1 | . | . | TRBV6-5 | TGTGCCAGCAGTTACTCGAGTCGAGGGAGAGGCACTGAAGCTTTCTTT | CASSYSSRGRGTEAFF
TRBJ1-2 | . | . | TRBV29-1 | TGCAGCGTTACCGTTCAAGAGTCAGGGAGTAACTATGGCTACACCTTC | CSVTVQESGSNYGYTF
TRBJ2-7 | few | . | TRBV6-5 | TGTGCCAGCAGCAGCCCTACGGAGCAGTACTTC | CASSSPTEQYF
TRBJ2-2 | . | TRBD2 | TRBV19 | TGTGCCAGTAGTATTGCACTAGCGGGGAACACCGGGGAGCTGTTTTTT | CASSIALAGNTGELFF
TRBJ1-4 | . | TRBD1 | TRBV4-1 | TGCGCCAGCAGCCTGACATTGACAGGGATTAATGAAAAACTGTTTTTT | CASSLTLTGINEKLFF
TRBJ2-7 | . | . | TRBV7-8 | TGTGCCAGTAAAACAGGGATGACCTACGAGCAGTACTTC | CASKTGMTYEQYF
TRBJ1-1 | . | . | TRBV4-1 | TGCGCCAGCAGCCAAGGGCACAGGACGAACACTGAAGCTTTCTTT | CASSQGHRTNTEAFF
TRBJ1-5 | . | . | TRBV28 | TGTGCCAGCGGGGGGGAGGGGGTGATTCAGCCCCAGCATTTT | CASGGEGVIQPQHF
TRBJ1-5 | . | . | TRBV6-4 | TGTGCCAGCAGTGAATTCGACAGCAATCAGCCCCAGCATTTT | CASSEFDSNQPQHF